This T cell receptor beta chain was profiled in a study of blood T cell repertoires in COVID-19. This CDR3 contains 15 residues. Trimming pared 6 bases from V and 0 bases from J, leaving 11 bases between. Germline CDR1 reads SNHLY; CDR2 reads FYNNEI. Original methodology: Reference gene primers were amplified, and this amplification served to estimate nucleated cell counts. Sequenced by immunoSEQ multiplex PCR; TCRdb stores in-frame clones only, minus some. The V and J calls and clone size were taken over from that table, and D and trimming were inferred from the DNA. There are tens of thousands of clones in the sample; approximately 85% occur only once, and over 25% lies in the top ten.

This TCR came from a man aged 50 to 59 with acute or convalescent COVID-19. The chain has TRBV2 and TRBJ2-2; possibly TRBD1 for D (6 bases). The specimen sequenced was peripheral blood. The DNA for the CDR3 is TGTGCCAGCAGATCGACAGGTGCGAACACCGGGGAGCTGTTTTTT. Protein sequence: CASRSTGANTGELFF.